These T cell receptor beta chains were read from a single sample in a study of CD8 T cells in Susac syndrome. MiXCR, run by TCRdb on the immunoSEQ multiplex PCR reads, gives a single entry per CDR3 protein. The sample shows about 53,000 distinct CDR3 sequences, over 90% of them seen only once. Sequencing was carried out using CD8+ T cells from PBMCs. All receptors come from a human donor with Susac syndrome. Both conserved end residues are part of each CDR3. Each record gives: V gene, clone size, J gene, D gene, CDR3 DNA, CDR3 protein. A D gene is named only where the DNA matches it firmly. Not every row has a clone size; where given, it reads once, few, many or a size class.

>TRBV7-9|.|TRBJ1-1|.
TGTGCCAGCAGTCATGGGGGGAACACTGAAGCTTTCTTT
CASSHGGNTEAFF
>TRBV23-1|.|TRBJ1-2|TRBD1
TGCGCCAGCAGTCATTCCGGGACAGGTCAACTTCGTGACTATGGCTACACCTTC
CASSHSGTGQLRDYGYTF
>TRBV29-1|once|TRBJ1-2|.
TGCAGCGTTGAGTATACAAACTATGGCTACACCTTC
CSVEYTNYGYTF
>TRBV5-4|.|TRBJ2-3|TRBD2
TGTGCCAGCAGCCGGGGGGGCCGGTCCACAGATACGCAGTATTTT
CASSRGGRSTDTQYF
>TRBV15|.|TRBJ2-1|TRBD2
TGTGCCACCAGCAGTTGGGGACTAGTAGGTGAGCAGTTCTTC
CATSSWGLVGEQFF
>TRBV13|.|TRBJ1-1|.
TGTGCCAGCGGGGTGATGAACACTGAAGCTTTCTTT
CASGVMNTEAFF
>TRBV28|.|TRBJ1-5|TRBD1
TGTGCCAGCAGTCCCCATACAGGGGATAGCAATCAGCCCCAGCATTTT
CASSPHTGDSNQPQHF
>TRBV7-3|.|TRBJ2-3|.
TGTGCCAGCAGCTTATTAGGGGCTGAGGCAGATACGCAGTATTTT
CASSLLGAEADTQYF
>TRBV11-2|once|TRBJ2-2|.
TGTGCCAGCAGCTTACTCCTAGGCGACACCGGGGAGCTGTTTTTT
CASSLLLGDTGELFF
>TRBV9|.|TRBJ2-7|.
TGTGCCAGCAGCGTAGAAGGCCAGCCGAGCTACGAGCAGTACTTC
CASSVEGQPSYEQYF
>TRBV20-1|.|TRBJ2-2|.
TGCAGTGCTAGAGAGGGGGGATCCGGGGAGCTGTTTTTT
CSAREGGSGELFF
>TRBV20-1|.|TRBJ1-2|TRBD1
TGCAGTGCTAGAGGATCTGACAGGGGAGTATATGGCTACACCTTC
CSARGSDRGVYGYTF
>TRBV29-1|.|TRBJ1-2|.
TGCAGCGCAGATACAGGGATCTATGGCTACACCTTC
CSADTGIYGYTF
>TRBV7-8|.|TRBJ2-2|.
TGTGCCAGCAGCTTAACCGAGAACACCGGGGAGCTGTTTTTT
CASSLTENTGELFF
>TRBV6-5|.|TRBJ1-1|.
TGTGCCAGCAGTTTCATGGGCGGGGGGCTGGGCATGAACACTGAAGCTTTCTTT
CASSFMGGGLGMNTEAFF
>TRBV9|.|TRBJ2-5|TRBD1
TGTGCCAGCAGCGTAGGAGGGGGCGTAGGGGAGACCCAGTACTTC
CASSVGGGVGETQYF
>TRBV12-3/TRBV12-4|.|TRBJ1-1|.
TGTGCCAGCAGTTCCCTACAGGCGAGGAGCACTGAAGCTTTCTTT
CASSSLQARSTEAFF
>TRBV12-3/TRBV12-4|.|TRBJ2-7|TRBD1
TGTGCCAGCAGTCGGGACAGGGGGTACGAGTACGAGCAGTACTTC
CASSRDRGYEYEQYF